The 9 T cell receptor beta chains below were found in one sample sequenced in a study of shared clonotypes between healthy human individuals. Profiled with immunoSEQ multiplex PCR; TCRdb holds only in-frame clones, not every one. The table records under 1,100,000 clones, around four fifths of them present only once. The sequencing input was memory CD4+ T cells sorted from blood. This sample's subset: CD45RA-negative fraction. The receptors here all came from a man younger than 30 in good health.

In DNA form, the CDR3 reads TGCGCCAGCAGCTTGGTACTTTCGGGAGGAGAGACCCAGTACTTC. It encodes CASSLVLSGGETQYF. This chain uses TRBV5-1 with TRBJ2-5; 7 nucleotides align to TRBD2. The germline gives CDR1 SGHRS, CDR2 YFSETQ. Losses at the gene ends were 0 bases for V and 4 bases for J; bases not matched to a gene: 6. The CDR3 covers 15 residues.

The V call is TRBV2, the J call TRBJ2-7; weak D call: TRBD2 (6 bases). This CDR3 region has 15 residues. The germline V gene has CDR1 SNHLY and CDR2 FYNNEI. Trimming removed 4 bases at V and 0 bases at J, with 13 bases between. CDR3 residues: CASSALGGNSYEQYF. The CDR3 coding sequence is TGTGCCAGCAGTGCCTTGGGGGGTAACTCCTACGAGCAGTACTTC. The entire variable domain, with the rest obtained from reference TRBV2 and TRBJ2-7, is as follows: EPEVTQTPSHQVTQMGQEVILRCVPISNHLYFYWYRQILGQKVEFLVSFYNNEISEKSEIFDDQFSVERPDGSNFTLKIRSTKLEDSAMYFCASSALGGNSYEQYFGPGTRLTVT.

The chain recombines TRBV4-1 with TRBJ2-7; D is possibly TRBD2 (5 bases). This CDR3 comprises 17 residues. V was pared by 0 bases and J by 2 bases, with 17 bases between. Germline V gives CDR1 MGHRA, CDR2 YSYEKL. For the CDR3, the DNA is TGCGCCAGCAGCCAAGATTCAAGAGCGGCTTCCGCCTACGAGCAGTACTTC. Translating it yields CASSQDSRAASAYEQYF.

The rearrangement joins TRBV9 to TRBJ2-3; D might be TRBD2 (6 bases). Per the germline V gene, CDR1 is SGDLS and CDR2 is YYNGEE. CDR3 length: 17 amino acids. Trimming pared 0 bases from V and 1 base from J, leaving 15 bases between. CDR3: CASSVGLARTRTDTQYF. CDR3 DNA sequence: TGTGCCAGCAGCGTAGGGCTAGCGCGTACACGCACAGATACGCAGTATTTT.

This chain links TRBV7-8 with TRBJ2-5; D gene unclear. The CDR3 runs to 11 residues. V was trimmed by 6 bases and J by 5 bases, leaving 7 bases between them. Germline CDR1 reads SGHVS; CDR2 reads FQNEAQ. The DNA of the CDR3 is TGTGCCAGCAGACAAGACGAGACCCAGTACTTC. This gives the protein CASRQDETQYF.

The rearrangement links TRBV30 to TRBJ2-7, with D tentatively TRBD2 (7 bases). CDR3 length: 12 residues. Germline V gene lookup returns CDR1 GTSNPN and CDR2 SVGIG (reference sequence). The V end was cut by 3 bases, the J end by 8 bases, with 14 bases between. CDR3 nucleotides: TGTGCCTGGAGCGAGGGGGGGCGCAAGCAGTACTTC. It specifies CAWSEGGRKQYF.

This sequence joins TRBV6-5 and TRBJ2-5; D remains unclear. V was clipped by 6 bases and J by 4 bases, with 6 bases between them. This CDR3 has 11 amino acids. Germline-derived CDR1 and CDR2 are MNHEY and SVGAGI. CDR3: CASRDLETQYF. The CDR3 nucleotides read TGTGCCAGCAGAGATTTAGAGACCCAGTACTTC.

This clone turned up a few times. J is TRBJ1-4 and V is TRBV2; the match to TRBD1 covers 9 bases. V lost 8 bases and J lost 4; bases outside the gene matches: 5. The germline gives CDR1 SNHLY, CDR2 FYNNEI. CDR3 size: 14 residues. The CDR3 is CASGGTGYNEKLFF. For the CDR3, the DNA is TGTGCCAGCGGAGGGACAGGGTATAATGAAAAACTGTTTTTT.

This clone was observed at least ten times. The chain combines TRBV11-2 with TRBJ2-5, with 9 positions matching TRBD2. Germline V gene sequence: CDR1 SGHAT, CDR2 FQNNGV. This CDR3 region has 15 residues. The trim removed 3 bases at V and 4 bases at J, leaving 6 bases unmatched. This CDR3 is CASSFMGLAGETQYF. The CDR3 bases are TGTGCCAGCAGCTTCATGGGACTAGCAGGAGAGACCCAGTACTTC.